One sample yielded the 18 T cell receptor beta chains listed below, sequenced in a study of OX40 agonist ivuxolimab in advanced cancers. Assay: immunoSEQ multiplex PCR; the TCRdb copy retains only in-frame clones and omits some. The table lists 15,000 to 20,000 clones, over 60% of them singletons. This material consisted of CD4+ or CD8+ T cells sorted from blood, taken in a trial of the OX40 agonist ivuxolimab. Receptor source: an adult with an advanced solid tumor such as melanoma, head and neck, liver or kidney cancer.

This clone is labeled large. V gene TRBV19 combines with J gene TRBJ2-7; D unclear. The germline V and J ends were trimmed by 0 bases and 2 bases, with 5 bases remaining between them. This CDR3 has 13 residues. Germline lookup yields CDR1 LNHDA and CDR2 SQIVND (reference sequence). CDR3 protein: CASSIDLPYEQYF. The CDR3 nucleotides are TGTGCCAGTAGTATAGATCTCCCCTACGAGCAGTACTTC.

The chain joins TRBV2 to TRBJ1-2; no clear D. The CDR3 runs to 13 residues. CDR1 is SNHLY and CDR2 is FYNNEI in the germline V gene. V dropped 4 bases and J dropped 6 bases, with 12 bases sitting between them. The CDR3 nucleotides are TGTGCCAGCAGTGTGATACGTACAGATGGCTACACCTTC. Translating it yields CASSVIRTDGYTF.

The CDR3 sequence is CASSFQDTYTDTQYF. CDR3 sequence (DNA): TGTGCCAGCAGCTTTCAGGACACCTACACAGATACGCAGTATTTT. This chain joins TRBV7-9 and TRBJ2-3; weak D call: TRBD1 (5 bases). Trimming removed 3 bases at V and 2 bases at J, with 12 bases between. Per germline, CDR1 SEHNR and CDR2 FQNEAQ (reference sequence). The CDR3 runs 15 residues.

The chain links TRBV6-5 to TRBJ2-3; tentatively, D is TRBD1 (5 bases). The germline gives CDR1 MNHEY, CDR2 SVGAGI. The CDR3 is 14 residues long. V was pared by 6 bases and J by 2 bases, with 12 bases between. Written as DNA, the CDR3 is TGTGCCAGCAGACGAAGGGGATACACAGATACGCAGTATTTT. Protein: CASRRRGYTDTQYF.

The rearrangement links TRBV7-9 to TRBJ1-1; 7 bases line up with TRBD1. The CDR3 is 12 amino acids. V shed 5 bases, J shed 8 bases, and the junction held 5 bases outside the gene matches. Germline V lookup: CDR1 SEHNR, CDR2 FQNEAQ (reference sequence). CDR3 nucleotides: TGTGCCAGCAGCGCCGGGACAGTAGAAGCTTTCTTT. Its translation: CASSAGTVEAFF.

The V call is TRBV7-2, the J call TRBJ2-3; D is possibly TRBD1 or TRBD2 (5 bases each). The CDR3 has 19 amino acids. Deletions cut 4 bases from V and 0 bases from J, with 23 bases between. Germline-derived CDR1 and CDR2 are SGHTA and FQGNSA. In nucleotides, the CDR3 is TGTGCCAGCAGCTCCAAACGGACTCAGACGACAGTTAGCACAGATACGCAGTATTTT. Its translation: CASSSKRTQTTVSTDTQYF.

The CDR3 nucleotides are TGTGCCAGCAGTGATGAAGTGGGCGCGAATGGCAATCAGCCCCAGCATTTT. Translating gives CASSDEVGANGNQPQHF. The chain recombines TRBV2 with TRBJ1-5, with D unresolved. CDR1 SNHLY and CDR2 FYNNEI come from the germline V gene. The CDR3 is 17 amino acids. Trimming removed 3 bases at V and 2 bases at J, with 17 bases between.

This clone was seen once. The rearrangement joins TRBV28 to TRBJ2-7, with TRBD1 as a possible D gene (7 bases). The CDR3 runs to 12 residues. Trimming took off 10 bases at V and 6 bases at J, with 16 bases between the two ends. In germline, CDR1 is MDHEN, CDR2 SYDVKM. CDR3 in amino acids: CAIGRSGGEQYF. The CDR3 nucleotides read TGTGCCATAGGGAGGTCAGGGGGCGAGCAGTACTTC.

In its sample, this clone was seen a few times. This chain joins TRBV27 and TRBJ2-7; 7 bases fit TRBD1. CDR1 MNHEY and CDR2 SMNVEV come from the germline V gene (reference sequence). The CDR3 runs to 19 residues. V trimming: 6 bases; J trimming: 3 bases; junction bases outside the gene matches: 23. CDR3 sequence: CASRHLGRAGGSLNYEQYF. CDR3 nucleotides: TGTGCCAGCAGGCACCTCGGGCGGGCAGGGGGTTCTTTGAACTACGAGCAGTACTTC.

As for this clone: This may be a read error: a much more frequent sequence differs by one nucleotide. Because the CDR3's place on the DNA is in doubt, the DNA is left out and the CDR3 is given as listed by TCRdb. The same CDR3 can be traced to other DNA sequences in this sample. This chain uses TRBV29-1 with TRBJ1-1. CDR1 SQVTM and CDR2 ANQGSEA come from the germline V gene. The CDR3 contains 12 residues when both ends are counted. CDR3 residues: CSVGPGNTEAFF.

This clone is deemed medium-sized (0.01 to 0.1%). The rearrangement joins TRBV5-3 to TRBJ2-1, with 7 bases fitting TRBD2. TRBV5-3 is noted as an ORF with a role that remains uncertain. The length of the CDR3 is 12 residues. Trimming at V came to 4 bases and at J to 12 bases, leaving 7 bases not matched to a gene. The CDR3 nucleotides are TGTGCCAGAAGCGCCTCCGGGACTACGCAGTTCTTC. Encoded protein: CARSASGTTQFF.

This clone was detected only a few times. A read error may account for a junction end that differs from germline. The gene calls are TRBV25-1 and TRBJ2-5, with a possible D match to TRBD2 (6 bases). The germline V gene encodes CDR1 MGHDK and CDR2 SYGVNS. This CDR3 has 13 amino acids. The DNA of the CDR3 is TGTGCCAGCACTGAAGGAGGGGTAGGGACCCAGTACTTC. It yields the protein CASTEGGVGTQYF.

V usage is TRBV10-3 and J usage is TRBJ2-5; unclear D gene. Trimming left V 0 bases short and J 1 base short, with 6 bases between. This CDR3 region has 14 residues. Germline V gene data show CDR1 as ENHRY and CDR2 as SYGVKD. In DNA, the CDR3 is TGTGCCATCAGTGAGTCAAAGTTCCAAGAGACCCAGTACTTC. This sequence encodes CAISESKFQETQYF.

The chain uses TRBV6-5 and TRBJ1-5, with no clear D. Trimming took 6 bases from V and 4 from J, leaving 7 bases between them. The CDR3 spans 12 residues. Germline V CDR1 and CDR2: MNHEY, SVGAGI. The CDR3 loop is CASRDGNQPQHF. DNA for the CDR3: TGTGCCAGCAGGGACGGAAATCAGCCCCAGCATTTT.

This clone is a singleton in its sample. The CDR3 sequence is CASSFGTGYGYTF. CDR3 DNA: TGTGCCAGCAGCTTCGGGACAGGGTATGGCTACACCTTC. The chain combines TRBV5-5 with TRBJ1-2; 9 bases fit TRBD1. The germline gives CDR1 SGHKS, CDR2 YYEKEE (reference sequence). The CDR3 runs 13 residues. V lost 2 bases, J lost 5 bases, and 1 base stayed unmatched.

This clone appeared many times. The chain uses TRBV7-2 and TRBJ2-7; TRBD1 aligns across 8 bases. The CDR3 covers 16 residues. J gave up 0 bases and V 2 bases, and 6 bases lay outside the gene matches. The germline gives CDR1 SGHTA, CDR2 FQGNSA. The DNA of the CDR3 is TGTGCCAGCAGCTTATCGGGGACAGGCCTCTCCTACGAGCAGTACTTC. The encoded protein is CASSLSGTGLSYEQYF. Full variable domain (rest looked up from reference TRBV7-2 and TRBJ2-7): GAGVSQSPSNKVTEKGKDVELRCDPISGHTALYWYRQSLGQGLEFLIYFQGNSAPDKSGLPSDRFSAERTGGSVSTLTIQRTQQEDSAVYLCASSLSGTGLSYEQYFGPGTRLTVT.

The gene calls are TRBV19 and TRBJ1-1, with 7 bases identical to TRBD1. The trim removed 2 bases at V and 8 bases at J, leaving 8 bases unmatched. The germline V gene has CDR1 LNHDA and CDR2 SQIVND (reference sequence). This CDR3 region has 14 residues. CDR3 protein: CASSIRGTAHEAFF. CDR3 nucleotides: TGTGCCAGTAGTATACGTGGGACAGCTCACGAAGCTTTCTTT.

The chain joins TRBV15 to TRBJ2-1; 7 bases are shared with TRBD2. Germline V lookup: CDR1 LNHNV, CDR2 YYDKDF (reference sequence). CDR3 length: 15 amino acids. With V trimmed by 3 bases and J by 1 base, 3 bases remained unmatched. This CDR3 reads CATSSTSASYNEQFF. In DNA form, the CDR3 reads TGTGCCACCAGCAGTACTAGCGCTTCCTACAATGAGCAGTTCTTC.